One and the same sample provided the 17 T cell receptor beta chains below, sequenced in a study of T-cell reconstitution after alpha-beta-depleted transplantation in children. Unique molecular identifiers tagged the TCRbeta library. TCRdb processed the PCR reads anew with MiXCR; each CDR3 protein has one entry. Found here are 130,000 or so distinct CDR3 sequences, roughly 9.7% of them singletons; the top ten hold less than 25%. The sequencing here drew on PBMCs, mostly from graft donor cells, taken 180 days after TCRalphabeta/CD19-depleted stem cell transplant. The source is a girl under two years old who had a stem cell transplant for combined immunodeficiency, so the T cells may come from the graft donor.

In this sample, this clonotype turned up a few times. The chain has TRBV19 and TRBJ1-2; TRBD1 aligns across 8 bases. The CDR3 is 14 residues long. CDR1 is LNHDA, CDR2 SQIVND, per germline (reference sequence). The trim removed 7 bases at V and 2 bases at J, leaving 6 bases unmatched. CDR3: CASTSDRANYGYTF. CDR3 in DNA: TGTGCCAGTACCTCGGACAGGGCGAACTATGGCTACACCTTC.

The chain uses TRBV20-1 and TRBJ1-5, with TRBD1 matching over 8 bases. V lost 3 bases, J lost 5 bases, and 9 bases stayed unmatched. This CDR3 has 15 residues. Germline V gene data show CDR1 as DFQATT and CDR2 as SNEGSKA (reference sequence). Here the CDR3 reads CSASFGQGGDQPQHF. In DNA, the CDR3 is TGCAGTGCTAGTTTTGGACAGGGTGGGGATCAGCCCCAGCATTTT.

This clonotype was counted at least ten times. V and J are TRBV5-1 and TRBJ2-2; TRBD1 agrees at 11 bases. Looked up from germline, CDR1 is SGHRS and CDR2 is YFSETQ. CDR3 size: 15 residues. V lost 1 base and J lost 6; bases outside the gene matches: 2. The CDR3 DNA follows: TGCGCCAGCAGCTTGCAGGGACAGGGGGCCGGGGAGCTGTTTTTT. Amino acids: CASSLQGQGAGELFF. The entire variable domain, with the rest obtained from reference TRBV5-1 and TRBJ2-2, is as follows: KAGVTQTPRYLIKTRGQQVTLSCSPISGHRSVSWYQQTPGQGLQFLFEYFSETQRNKGNFPGRFSGRQFSNSRSEMNVSTLELGDSALYLCASSLQGQGAGELFFGEGSRLTVL.

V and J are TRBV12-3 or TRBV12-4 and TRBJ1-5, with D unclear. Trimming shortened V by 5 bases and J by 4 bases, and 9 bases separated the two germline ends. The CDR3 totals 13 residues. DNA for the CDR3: TGTGCCAGCAGTACCGGGCCTAATCAGCCCCAGCATTTT. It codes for CASSTGPNQPQHF.

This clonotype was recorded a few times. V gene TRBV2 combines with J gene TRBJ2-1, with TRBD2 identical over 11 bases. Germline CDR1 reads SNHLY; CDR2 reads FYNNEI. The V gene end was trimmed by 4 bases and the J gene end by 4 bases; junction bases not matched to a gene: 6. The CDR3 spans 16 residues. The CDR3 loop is CASSGPSGRIYNEQFF. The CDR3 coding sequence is TGTGCCAGCAGTGGCCCTAGCGGGAGGATTTACAATGAGCAGTTCTTC.

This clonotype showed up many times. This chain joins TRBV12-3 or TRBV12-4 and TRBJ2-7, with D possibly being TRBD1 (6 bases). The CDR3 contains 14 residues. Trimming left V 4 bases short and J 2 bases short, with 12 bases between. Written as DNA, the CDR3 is TGTGCCAGCAGTTCCGACAGGCACACCTACGAGCAGTACTTC. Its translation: CASSSDRHTYEQYF.

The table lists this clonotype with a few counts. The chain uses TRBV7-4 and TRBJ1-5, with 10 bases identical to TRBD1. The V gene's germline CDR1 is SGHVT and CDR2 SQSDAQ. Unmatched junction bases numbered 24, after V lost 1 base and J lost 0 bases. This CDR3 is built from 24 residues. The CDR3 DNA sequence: TGTGCCAGCAGCTTAGTCGACCCCGTTGGTTCCCGGGACAGGGGACTCTATAGCAATCAGCCCCAGCATTTT. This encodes CASSLVDPVGSRDRGLYSNQPQHF. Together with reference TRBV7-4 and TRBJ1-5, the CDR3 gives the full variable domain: GAGVSQSPRYKVAKRGRDVALRCDSISGHVTLYWYRQTLGQGSEVLTYSQSDAQRDKSGRPSGRFSAERPERSVSTLKIQRTEQGDSAVYLCASSLVDPVGSRDRGLYSNQPQHFGDGTRLSIL.

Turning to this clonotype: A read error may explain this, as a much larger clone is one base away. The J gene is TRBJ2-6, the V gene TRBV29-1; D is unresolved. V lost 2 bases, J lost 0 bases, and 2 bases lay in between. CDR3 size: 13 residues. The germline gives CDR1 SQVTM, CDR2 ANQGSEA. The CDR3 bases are TGCAGCGTTGAAAACTCTGGGGCCAACGTCCTGACTTTC. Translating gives CSVENSGANVLTF.

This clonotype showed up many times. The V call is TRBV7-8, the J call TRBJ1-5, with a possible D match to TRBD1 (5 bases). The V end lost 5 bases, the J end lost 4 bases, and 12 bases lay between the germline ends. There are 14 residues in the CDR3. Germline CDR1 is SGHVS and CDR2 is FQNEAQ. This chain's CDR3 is CASSQGPGNQPQHF. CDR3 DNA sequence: TGTGCCAGCAGCCAGGGACCCGGTAATCAGCCCCAGCATTTT.

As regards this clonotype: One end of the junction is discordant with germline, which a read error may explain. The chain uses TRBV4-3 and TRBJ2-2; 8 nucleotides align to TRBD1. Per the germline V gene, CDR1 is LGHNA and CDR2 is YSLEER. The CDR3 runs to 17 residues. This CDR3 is CANSQDPGTGNTGELFF. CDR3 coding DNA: TGCGCCAACAGCCAAGACCCCGGGACAGGGAACACCGGGGAGCTGTTTTTT.

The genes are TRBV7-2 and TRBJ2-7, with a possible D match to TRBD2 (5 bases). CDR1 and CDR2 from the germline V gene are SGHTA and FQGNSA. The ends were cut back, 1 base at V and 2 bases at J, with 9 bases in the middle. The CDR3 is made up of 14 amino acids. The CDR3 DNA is TGTGCCAGCAGCTTAGAAGCGGTCACCTACGAGCAGTACTTC. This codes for CASSLEAVTYEQYF.

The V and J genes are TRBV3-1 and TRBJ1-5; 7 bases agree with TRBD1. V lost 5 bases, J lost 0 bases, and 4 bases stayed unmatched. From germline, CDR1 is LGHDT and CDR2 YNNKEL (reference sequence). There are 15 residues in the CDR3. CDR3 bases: TGTGCCAGCAGCGCGGGACAGAATAGCAATCAGCCCCAGCATTTT. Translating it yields CASSAGQNSNQPQHF.

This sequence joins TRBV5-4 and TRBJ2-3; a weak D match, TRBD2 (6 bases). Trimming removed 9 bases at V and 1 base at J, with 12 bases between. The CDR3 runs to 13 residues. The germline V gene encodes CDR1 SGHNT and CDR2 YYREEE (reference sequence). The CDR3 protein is CATSGVRTDTQYF. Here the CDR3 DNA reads TGTGCCACCTCGGGAGTCCGCACAGATACGCAGTATTTT.

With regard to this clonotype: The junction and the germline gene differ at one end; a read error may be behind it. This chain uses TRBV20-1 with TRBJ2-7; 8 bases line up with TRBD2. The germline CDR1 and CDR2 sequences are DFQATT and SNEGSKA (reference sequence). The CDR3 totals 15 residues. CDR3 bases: TGCAGTACTAGCCCAGTGCTTAGCGGGACCTACGAGCAGTACTTC. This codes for CSTSPVLSGTYEQYF.

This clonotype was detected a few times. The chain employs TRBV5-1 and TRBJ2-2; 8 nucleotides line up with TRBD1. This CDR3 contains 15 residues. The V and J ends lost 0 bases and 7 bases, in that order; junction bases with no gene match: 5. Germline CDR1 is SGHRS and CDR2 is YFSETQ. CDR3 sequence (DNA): TGCGCCAGCAGCTTGGTCCAGGGGGCCGGCGGGGAGCTGTTTTTT. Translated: CASSLVQGAGGELFF.

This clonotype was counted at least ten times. CDR3 sequence: CASSFRGNRFNEQFF. The CDR3 bases are TGTGCCAGCAGCTTCAGGGGCAATCGGTTCAATGAGCAGTTCTTC. The V and J genes are TRBV7-8 and TRBJ2-1; the D gene is possibly TRBD1 (6 bases). CDR3 length: 15 amino acids. V gave up 3 bases and J gave up 6 bases, with 15 bases separating them. CDR1 and CDR2 (germline): SGHVS, FQNEAQ.

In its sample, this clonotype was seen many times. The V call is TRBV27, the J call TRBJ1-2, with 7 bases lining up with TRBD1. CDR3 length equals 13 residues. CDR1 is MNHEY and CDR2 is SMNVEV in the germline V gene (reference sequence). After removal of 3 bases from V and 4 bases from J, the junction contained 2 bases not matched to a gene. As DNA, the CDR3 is TGTGCCAGCAGTTTCGCAGGGGGCTATGGCTACACCTTC. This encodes CASSFAGGYGYTF.